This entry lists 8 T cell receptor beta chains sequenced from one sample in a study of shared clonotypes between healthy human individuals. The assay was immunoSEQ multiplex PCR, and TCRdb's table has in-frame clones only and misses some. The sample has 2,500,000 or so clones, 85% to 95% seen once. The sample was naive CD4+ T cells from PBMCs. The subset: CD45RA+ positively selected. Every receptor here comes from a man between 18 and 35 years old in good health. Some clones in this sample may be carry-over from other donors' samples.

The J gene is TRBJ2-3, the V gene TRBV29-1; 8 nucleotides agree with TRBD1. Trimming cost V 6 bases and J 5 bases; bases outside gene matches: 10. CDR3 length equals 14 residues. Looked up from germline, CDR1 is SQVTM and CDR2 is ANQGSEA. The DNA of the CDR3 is TGCAGCGTGGAAATGGGACAGGTAGGAGATACGCAGTATTTT. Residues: CSVEMGQVGDTQYF.

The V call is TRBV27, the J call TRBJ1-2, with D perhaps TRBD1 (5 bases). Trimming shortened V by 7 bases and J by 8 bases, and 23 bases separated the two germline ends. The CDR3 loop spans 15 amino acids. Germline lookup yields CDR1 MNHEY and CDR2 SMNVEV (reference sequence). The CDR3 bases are TGTGCCAGCAAGACGACTAGGACACAAGGGAGAGGCTACACCTTC. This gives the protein CASKTTRTQGRGYTF.

For the CDR3, the DNA is TGTGCTAGTGGTTTGGTACATGGGTACCAAGAGACCCAGTACTTC. This encodes CASGLVHGYQETQYF. The chain uses TRBV12-5 and TRBJ2-5; the D is unclear. The CDR3 runs to 15 residues. V lost 0 bases and J lost 0, with 8 bases in between. The germline V gene encodes CDR1 LGHNT and CDR2 FRNRAP.

CDR3 nucleotide sequence: TGTGCCACCAGCCGGGCGGGGAGGGGATCCTATGAAGGCTACACCTTC. Translated, it gives CATSRAGRGSYEGYTF. The chain is built from TRBV15 and TRBJ1-2; TRBD1 might be the D (5 bases). This CDR3 contains 16 residues. V was shortened by 5 bases and J by 8 bases, with 24 bases between the two germline ends. Germline lookup yields CDR1 LNHNV and CDR2 YYDKDF (reference sequence).

CDR3 nucleotides: TGTGCCAGCTCACAGGCAGTCGAGGGGTATGGCTACACCTTC. Translated, it gives CASSQAVEGYGYTF. The chain combines TRBV18 with TRBJ1-2; TRBD1 might be the D (5 bases). Germline-derived CDR1 and CDR2 are KGHSH and LQKENI. The CDR3 loop spans 14 amino acids. V was shortened by 4 bases and J by 5 bases, with 14 bases between the two germline ends.

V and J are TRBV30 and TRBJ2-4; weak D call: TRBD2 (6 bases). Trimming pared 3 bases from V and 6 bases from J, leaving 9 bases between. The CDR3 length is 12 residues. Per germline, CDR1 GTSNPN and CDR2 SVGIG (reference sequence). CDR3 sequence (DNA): TGTGCCTGGAGCCTGGAGGGAAACATTCAGTACTTC. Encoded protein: CAWSLEGNIQYF.

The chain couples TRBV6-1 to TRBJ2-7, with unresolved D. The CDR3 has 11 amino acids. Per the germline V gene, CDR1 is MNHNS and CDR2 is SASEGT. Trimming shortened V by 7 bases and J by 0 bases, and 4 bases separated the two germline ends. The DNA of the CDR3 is TGTGCCAGCAAAAGCTCCTACGAGCAGTACTTC. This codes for CASKSSYEQYF.

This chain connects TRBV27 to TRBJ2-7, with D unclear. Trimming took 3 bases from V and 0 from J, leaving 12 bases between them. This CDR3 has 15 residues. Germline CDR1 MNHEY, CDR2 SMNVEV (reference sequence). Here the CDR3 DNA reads TGTGCCAGCAGTTTGCTTGGGGTTCGCTCCTACGAGCAGTACTTC. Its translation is CASSLLGVRSYEQYF.